The T cell receptor beta chain described here comes from a study of control samples from healthy donors and cancer patients. The V segment lost 2 bases and the J segment 4 bases; nucleotides outside the gene matches: 10. Germline V gives CDR1 LGHNA, CDR2 YSLEER. This CDR3 is 17 amino acids long. Here immunoSEQ multiplex PCR was the method, and the copy in TCRdb shows in-frame clones only, minus some. The sample carries roughly 130,000 clones, about 95% recorded once. The sequence derives from a man between 25 and 39 years old in good health. This chain uses TRBV4-3 with TRBJ2-1; 8 positions match TRBD1. Sequenced input: blood. This CDR3 is CASSQRRTGTLYNEQFF. Written as DNA, the CDR3 is TGCGCCAGCAGCCAAAGAAGGACAGGGACCCTTTACAATGAGCAGTTCTTC.